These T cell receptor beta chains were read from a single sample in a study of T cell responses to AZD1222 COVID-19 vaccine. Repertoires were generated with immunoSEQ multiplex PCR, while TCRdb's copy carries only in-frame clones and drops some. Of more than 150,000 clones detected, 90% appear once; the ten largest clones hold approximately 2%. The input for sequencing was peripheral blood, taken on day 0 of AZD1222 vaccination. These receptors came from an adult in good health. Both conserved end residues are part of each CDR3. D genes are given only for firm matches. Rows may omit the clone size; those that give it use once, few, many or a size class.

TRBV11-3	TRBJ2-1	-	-	CASSLDSVRAYNEQFF	TGTGCCAGCAGCTTAGATAGCGTCAGAGCCTACAATGAGCAGTTCTTC
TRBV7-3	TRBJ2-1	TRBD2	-	CASSLSGSSYNEQFF	TGTGCCAGCAGCTTAAGCGGGAGCTCCTACAATGAGCAGTTCTTC
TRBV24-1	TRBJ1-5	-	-	CATSGEYSNQPQHF	TGTGCCACCAGTGGGGAGTATAGCAATCAGCCCCAGCATTTT
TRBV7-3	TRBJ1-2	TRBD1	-	CASSSLGQGRGNGYTF	TGTGCCAGCAGCTCACTGGGACAGGGTAGGGGTAATGGCTACACCTTC
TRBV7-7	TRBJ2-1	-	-	CASSLEYWDEQFF	TGTGCCAGCAGCTTAGAGTATTGGGATGAGCAGTTCTTC
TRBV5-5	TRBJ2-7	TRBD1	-	CASSLLSGTGGSSYEQYF	TGTGCCAGCAGCTTGTTATCCGGGACAGGGGGTAGCTCCTACGAGCAGTACTTC
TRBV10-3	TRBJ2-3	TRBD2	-	CAISETASGPTDTQYF	TGTGCCATCAGTGAGACCGCTAGCGGACCCACAGATACGCAGTATTTT
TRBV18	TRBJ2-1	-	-	CASSPTSVDYNEQFF	TGTGCCAGCTCACCGACTAGTGTCGACTACAATGAGCAGTTCTTC
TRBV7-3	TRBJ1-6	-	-	CASSSSYNSPLHF	TGTGCCAGCAGCAGCTCCTATAATTCACCCCTCCACTTT
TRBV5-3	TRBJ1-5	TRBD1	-	CARSEPGQLIYNSNQPQHF	TGTGCCAGAAGCGAACCGGGACAGCTCATATATAATAGCAATCAGCCCCAGCATTTT
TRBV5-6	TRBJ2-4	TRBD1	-	CASSFLDRPFGAKNIQYF	TGTGCCAGCAGCTTCCTGGACAGGCCTTTTGGAGCCAAAAACATTCAGTACTTC
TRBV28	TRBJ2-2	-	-	CASSLKGGELFF	TGTGCCAGCAGTCTTAAAGGCGGGGAGCTGTTTTTT
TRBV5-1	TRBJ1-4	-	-	CASSPRRRGSTNEKLFF	TGCGCCAGCAGCCCCAGGCGAAGGGGTTCAACTAATGAAAAACTGTTTTTT
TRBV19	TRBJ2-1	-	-	CASSIDEGESWDEQFF	TGTGCCAGTAGTATAGATGAGGGGGAGTCGTGGGATGAGCAGTTCTTC
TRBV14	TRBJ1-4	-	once	CASSQVQGKLFF	TGTGCCAGCAGCCAAGTACAAGGAAAACTGTTTTTT
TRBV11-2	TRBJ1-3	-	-	CASSFFGQEGTIYF	TGTGCCAGCAGCTTTTTTGGGCAGGAAGGCACCATATATTTT
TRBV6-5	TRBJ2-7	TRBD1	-	CASSYSDRGPYEQYF	TGTGCCAGCAGTTACTCGGACAGGGGCCCCTACGAGCAGTACTTC
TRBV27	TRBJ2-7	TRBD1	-	CASSLSGTGPGEQYF	TGTGCCAGCAGTTTATCCGGGACAGGTCCCGGCGAGCAGTACTTC
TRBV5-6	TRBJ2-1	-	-	CASSLVVLINEQFF	TGTGCCAGCAGCTTGGTAGTCCTGATCAATGAGCAGTTCTTC
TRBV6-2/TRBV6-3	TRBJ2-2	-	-	CASSYGPTGELFF	TGTGCCAGCAGTTATGGGCCTACCGGGGAGCTGTTTTTT
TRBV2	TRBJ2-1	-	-	CASSAEGFQSTNEQFF	TGTGCCAGCAGCGCCGAGGGGTTCCAATCTACGAATGAGCAGTTCTTC
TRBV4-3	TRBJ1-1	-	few	CASSQDSSGTEAFF	TGCGCCAGCAGCCAAGACAGTTCAGGAACTGAAGCTTTCTTT
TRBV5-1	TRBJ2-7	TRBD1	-	CASSQGQLKSSYEQYF	TGCGCCAGCAGCCAGGGACAGCTAAAGAGCTCCTACGAGCAGTACTTC
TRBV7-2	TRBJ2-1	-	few	CASSPETYNEQFF	TGTGCCAGCAGCCCTGAAACTTACAATGAGCAGTTCTTC
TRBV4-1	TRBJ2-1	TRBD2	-	CASSQGTSGLSYNEQFF	TGCGCCAGCAGCCAGGGGACTAGCGGTCTTTCCTACAATGAGCAGTTCTTC
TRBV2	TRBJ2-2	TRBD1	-	CASSAFRGLSTGELFF	TGTGCCAGCAGTGCATTCAGGGGGTTGAGCACCGGGGAGCTGTTTTTT
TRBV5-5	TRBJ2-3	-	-	CASSLGLGGEGTDTQYF	TGTGCCAGCAGCTTAGGTCTCGGGGGCGAAGGCACAGATACGCAGTATTTT
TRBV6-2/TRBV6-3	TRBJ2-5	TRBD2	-	CASSYSTLAGGPWETQYF	TGTGCCAGCAGTTACTCGACCCTAGCGGGAGGGCCTTGGGAGACCCAGTACTTC
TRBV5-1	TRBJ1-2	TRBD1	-	CASSLDRVYGYTF	TGCGCCAGCAGCTTAGACAGGGTCTATGGCTACACCTTC
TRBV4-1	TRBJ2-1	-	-	CASSPRNGIEQFF	TGCGCCAGCAGCCCCCGTAACGGTATCGAGCAGTTCTTC
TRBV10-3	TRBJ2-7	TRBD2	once	CAISEGLAGVKYEQYF	TGTGCCATCAGTGAGGGACTAGCGGGAGTTAAGTACGAGCAGTACTTC
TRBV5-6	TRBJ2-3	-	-	CASSDGKRTDTQYF	TGTGCCAGCAGCGACGGCAAGCGCACAGATACGCAGTATTTT
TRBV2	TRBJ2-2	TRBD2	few	CASRRLAESTGELFF	TGTGCCAGCAGAAGACTAGCGGAAAGTACCGGGGAGCTGTTTTTT
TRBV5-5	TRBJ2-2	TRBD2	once	CASSLVATSGSQNTGELFF	TGTGCCAGCAGCTTGGTTGCGACTAGCGGGAGCCAGAACACCGGGGAGCTGTTTTTT
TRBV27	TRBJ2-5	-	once	CASSLYPTGETQYF	TGTGCCAGCAGTTTATACCCTACAGGAGAGACCCAGTACTTC
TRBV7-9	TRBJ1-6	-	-	CASSVQGTYNSPLHF	TGTGCCAGCAGCGTTCAGGGGACCTATAATTCACCCCTCCACTTT
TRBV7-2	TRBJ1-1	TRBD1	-	CASSAGQANTEAFF	TGTGCCAGCAGTGCGGGACAGGCCAACACTGAAGCTTTCTTT
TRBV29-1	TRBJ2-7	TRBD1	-	CSVGAGTGIYEQYF	TGCAGCGTAGGGGCCGGGACAGGGATTTACGAGCAGTACTTC
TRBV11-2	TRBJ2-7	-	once	CASSFTSSYEQYF	TGTGCCAGCAGCTTCACGAGCTCCTACGAGCAGTACTTC
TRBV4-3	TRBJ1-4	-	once	CASSLSGSSATNEKLFF	TGCGCCAGCAGCTTGAGTGGCTCTTCGGCAACTAATGAAAAACTGTTTTTT
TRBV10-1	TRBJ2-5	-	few	CASSTFQLANQETQYF	TGCGCCAGCAGTACCTTTCAGCTAGCCAACCAAGAGACCCAGTACTTC
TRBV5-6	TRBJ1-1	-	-	CASSLQRVNTEAFF	TGTGCCAGCAGCCTACAGAGGGTAAACACTGAAGCTTTCTTT
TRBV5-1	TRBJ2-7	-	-	CASSLGQGSSYEQYF	TGCGCCAGCAGCTTGGGTCAGGGGAGTTCCTACGAGCAGTACTTC
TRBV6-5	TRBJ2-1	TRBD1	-	CASSYYRDRGYNEQFF	TGTGCCAGCAGTTACTACCGGGACAGGGGTTACAATGAGCAGTTCTTC
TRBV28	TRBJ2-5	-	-	CASTGTYRGGKETQYF	TGTGCCAGCACGGGGACGTACAGGGGAGGGAAAGAGACCCAGTACTTC
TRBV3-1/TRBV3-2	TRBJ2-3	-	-	CASSESTGTDTQYF	TGTGCCAGCAGCGAAAGTACAGGGACAGATACGCAGTATTTT
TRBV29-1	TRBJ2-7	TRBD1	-	CSAENAPGTGFYEQYF	TGCAGCGCCGAGAACGCCCCCGGGACAGGGTTCTACGAGCAGTACTTC
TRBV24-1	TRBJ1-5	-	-	CATSERGGNQPQHF	TGTGCCACCAGTGAAAGGGGTGGCAATCAGCCCCAGCATTTT
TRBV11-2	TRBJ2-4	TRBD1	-	CASSRGAGQGGNIQYF	TGTGCCAGCAGCCGGGGGGCGGGACAGGGTGGAAACATTCAGTACTTC
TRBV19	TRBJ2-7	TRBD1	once	CASSPLPGQGTYEQYF	TGTGCCAGTAGTCCGTTACCGGGACAGGGGACCTACGAGCAGTACTTC
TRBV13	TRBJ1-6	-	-	CASSKGVGSPLHF	TGTGCCAGCAGCAAGGGGGTGGGTTCACCCCTCCACTTT
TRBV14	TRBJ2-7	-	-	CASSQQGLYEQYF	TGTGCCAGCAGCCAACAGGGTTTATACGAGCAGTACTTC
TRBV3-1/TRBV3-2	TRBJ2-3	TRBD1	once	CASSQDTGQGADTQYF	TGTGCCAGCAGCCAAGATACGGGACAGGGAGCAGATACGCAGTATTTT
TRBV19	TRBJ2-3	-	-	CASSMAENTDTQYF	TGTGCCAGTAGTATGGCAGAAAACACAGATACGCAGTATTTT
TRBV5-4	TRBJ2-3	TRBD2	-	CASSIGTSGGTDTQYF	TGTGCCAGCAGCATAGGGACTAGCGGGGGCACAGATACGCAGTATTTT
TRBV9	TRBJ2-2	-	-	CASSAYPVGLANTGELFF	TGTGCCAGCAGCGCCTACCCTGTGGGATTAGCGAACACCGGGGAGCTGTTTTTT
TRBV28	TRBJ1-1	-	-	CASILRGVNTEAFF	TGTGCCAGCATCCTTCGGGGAGTGAACACTGAAGCTTTCTTT
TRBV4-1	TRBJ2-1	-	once	CASSQPLRDNEQFF	TGCGCCAGCAGCCAGCCTTTGCGGGACAATGAGCAGTTCTTC
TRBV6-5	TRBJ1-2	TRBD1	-	CASRRPGQTYGYTF	TGTGCCAGCAGACGTCCGGGACAGACCTATGGCTACACCTTC